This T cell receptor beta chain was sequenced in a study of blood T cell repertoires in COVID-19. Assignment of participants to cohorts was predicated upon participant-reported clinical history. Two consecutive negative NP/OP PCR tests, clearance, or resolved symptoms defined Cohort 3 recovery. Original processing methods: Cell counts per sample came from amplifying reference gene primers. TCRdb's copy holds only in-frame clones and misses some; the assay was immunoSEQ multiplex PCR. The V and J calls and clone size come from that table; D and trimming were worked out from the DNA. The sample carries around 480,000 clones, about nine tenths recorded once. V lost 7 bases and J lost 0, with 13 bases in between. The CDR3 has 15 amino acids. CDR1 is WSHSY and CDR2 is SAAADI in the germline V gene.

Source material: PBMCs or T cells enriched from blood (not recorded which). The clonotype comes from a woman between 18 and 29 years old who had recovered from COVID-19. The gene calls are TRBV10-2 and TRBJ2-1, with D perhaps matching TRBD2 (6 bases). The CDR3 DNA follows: TGCGCCAGCATCGGAGCGGGCAGCTCCTACAATGAGCAGTTCTTC. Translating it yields CASIGAGSSYNEQFF.